The 32 T cell receptor beta chains below all came from one sample that was sequenced in a study of cytomegalovirus exposure and HLA in healthy donors. Use of 60 Vbeta and 13 Jbeta primers characterized the PCR. Repertoires were generated with immunoSEQ multiplex PCR, while TCRdb's copy carries only in-frame clones and drops some. The sample lists approximately 72,000 clones, roughly four fifths occurring once. The specimen sequenced was PBMCs. These receptors came from a man aged 18 to 30 in good health and CMV-seronegative.

The genes are TRBV4-3 and TRBJ2-7, with unresolved D. Trimming removed 0 bases from V and 2 bases from J, with 8 bases in between. Per germline, CDR1 LGHNA and CDR2 YSLEER. This CDR3 has 14 residues. In nucleotides, the CDR3 is TGCGCCAGCAGCCAAGAGAACACAGCCTACGAGCAGTACTTC. Its translation is CASSQENTAYEQYF.

This chain links TRBV19 with TRBJ1-3; D gene uncertain. The V end was cut by 3 bases, the J end by 5 bases, with 14 bases between. The CDR3 consists of 15 residues. Germline V gene data show CDR1 as LNHDA and CDR2 as SQIVND (reference sequence). The CDR3 here is CASSISPGNRNTIYF. In DNA, the CDR3 is TGTGCCAGTAGTATTAGTCCGGGGAACAGAAACACCATATATTTT.

The chain recombines TRBV29-1 with TRBJ2-5; D may be TRBD2 (6 bases). Looked up from germline, CDR1 is SQVTM and CDR2 is ANQGSEA. The CDR3 runs to 14 residues. V lost 7 bases to trimming and J lost 7 bases, with 22 bases between them. CDR3 loop: CSAYIRENPGTQYF. The CDR3, as DNA: TGCAGCGCCTACATACGGGAGAACCCAGGGACCCAGTACTTC.

CDR3 sequence reads: CASSLPSTASYEQYF. CDR3 sequence (DNA): TGTGCCAGCAGTTTACCCTCGACAGCCTCCTACGAGCAGTACTTC. The chain employs TRBV28 and TRBJ2-7; TRBD1 is a possible D gene (5 bases). Germline-derived CDR1 and CDR2 are MDHEN and SYDVKM. Deletions cut 2 bases from V and 0 bases from J, with 11 bases between. This CDR3 comprises 15 residues.

For the CDR3, the DNA is TGTGCCAGCAGCTTAGGATCCCGACAGGGCCGTGAAAAACTGTTTTTT. Protein product: CASSLGSRQGREKLFF. The V gene is TRBV7-9, the J gene TRBJ1-4; 7 nucleotides agree with TRBD1. Germline CDR1 reads SEHNR; CDR2 reads FQNEAQ (reference sequence). The CDR3 covers 16 residues. The V and J ends lost 1 base and 7 bases, in that order; junction bases with no gene match: 9.

V usage is TRBV5-1 and J usage is TRBJ1-3, with a possible D match to TRBD1 (5 bases). Germline assignment: CDR1 SGHRS and CDR2 YFSETQ. CDR3 size: 14 residues. V lost 2 bases to trimming and J lost 3 bases, with 9 bases between them. DNA for the CDR3: TGCGCCAGCAGCTTAGCAGGGAATGGAAACACCATATATTTT. It encodes CASSLAGNGNTIYF.

This clone showed up just a few times. V usage is TRBV4-1 and J usage is TRBJ2-7, with 9 positions matching TRBD2. The germline V gene has CDR1 MGHRA and CDR2 YSYEKL. This CDR3 contains 17 residues. With 2 bases clipped from V and 6 bases from J, the junction kept 14 bases outside the gene matches. The CDR3 DNA sequence: TGCGCCAGCAGCCAAAAAACTTTAGCGGGAGCTCCCACCGAGCAGTACTTC. It translates to CASSQKTLAGAPTEQYF.

The genes are TRBV6-6 and TRBJ2-5; 10 positions agree with TRBD1. The CDR3 covers 15 residues. With 5 bases clipped from V and 5 bases from J, the junction kept 8 bases outside the gene matches. The germline gives CDR1 MNHNY, CDR2 SVGAGI (reference sequence). CDR3 in amino acids: CASSTRTGGLETQYF. The CDR3 nucleotides are TGTGCCAGCAGTACCAGGACAGGGGGATTGGAGACCCAGTACTTC.

The chain uses TRBV21-1 and TRBJ2-1; the table's D call, TRBD1, has no DNA check behind it. TRBV21-1 is shown as a pseudogene. The length of the CDR3 is 20 residues. The CDR3 spells CASSNRDRGLFEGSYNEQFF. The CDR3 bases are TGTGCCAGCAGCAATCGGGACAGGGGGCTGTTCGAGGGGTCCTACAATGAGCAGTTCTTC.

This rearrangement joins TRBV6-5 to TRBJ1-3; 9 nucleotides match TRBD1. Germline assignment: CDR1 MNHEY and CDR2 SVGAGI. J was trimmed by 3 bases and V by 4 bases; bases with no gene match: 4. CDR3 length equals 15 residues. Written as DNA, the CDR3 is TGTGCCAGCAGTTTACAGGGGGCGCTTGGAAACACCATATATTTT. It translates to CASSLQGALGNTIYF.

This clone was recorded once. The chain employs TRBV7-3 and TRBJ2-1, with 12 positions matching TRBD2. V trimming: 4 bases; J trimming: 6 bases; junction bases outside the gene matches: 7. Looked up from germline, CDR1 is SGHTA and CDR2 is FQGTGA. This CDR3 contains 16 residues. CDR3 loop: CASSSVSSGRANEQFF. The CDR3 region has the DNA TGTGCCAGCAGCTCAGTTTCTAGCGGGAGGGCCAATGAGCAGTTCTTC.

The V gene is TRBV19, the J gene TRBJ2-2; D remains ambiguous. Looked up from germline, CDR1 is LNHDA and CDR2 is SQIVND (reference sequence). The CDR3 loop spans 14 amino acids. Trimming cost V 5 bases and J 6 bases, with 13 bases left between them. The CDR3: CASSHDKAPGELFF. The CDR3 region has the DNA TGTGCCAGTAGTCACGACAAAGCCCCCGGGGAGCTGTTTTTT.

The chain recombines TRBV9 with TRBJ1-1; TRBD1 is a possible D gene (6 bases). With 0 bases removed from V and 0 bases from J, the gap between germline ends came to 9 bases. The length of the CDR3 is 15 residues. Per germline, CDR1 SGDLS and CDR2 YYNGEE. The CDR3 bases are TGTGCCAGCAGCGTAGGCCAGGGGATGAACACTGAAGCTTTCTTT. Protein product: CASSVGQGMNTEAFF.

This clone was seen only once. The gene calls are TRBV6-4 and TRBJ1-5; TRBD1 might be the D (6 bases). Germline V lookup: CDR1 MRHNA, CDR2 SNTAGT. The V and J ends lost 6 bases and 8 bases respectively, with 14 bases between them. The CDR3 consists of 13 residues. The CDR3, as DNA: TGTGCCAGCAGCTTCACAGGGCTGGAGCCCCAGCATTTT. Residues: CASSFTGLEPQHF.

The V call is TRBV19, the J call TRBJ1-6; TRBD1 might be the D (6 bases). Germline CDR1 reads LNHDA; CDR2 reads SQIVND (reference sequence). There are 13 residues in the CDR3. Trimming took off 9 bases at V and 5 bases at J, with 11 bases between the two ends. The CDR3 DNA is TGTGCCAGCCGGACAGCTAATAATTCACCCCTCCACTTT. This translates into CASRTANNSPLHF.

V usage is TRBV7-9 and J usage is TRBJ2-5; no reliable D call. CDR1 and CDR2 (germline): SEHNR, FQNEAQ (reference sequence). Trimming took 3 bases from V and 0 from J, leaving 5 bases between them. This CDR3 has 13 residues. The CDR3 region has the DNA TGTGCCAGCAGCTTCCCCAACCAAGAGACCCAGTACTTC. Amino acids: CASSFPNQETQYF.

The chain links TRBV11-1 to TRBJ1-1; 7 nucleotides line up with TRBD1. Per germline, CDR1 SGHAT and CDR2 FQDESV (reference sequence). CDR3 length: 14 amino acids. The J segment lost 2 bases and the V segment lost 4 bases, leaving 4 bases of the junction unmatched. CDR3 nucleotides: TGTGCCAGCAGCTCAGACAGGGTAAACACTGAAGCTTTCTTT. Translated, it gives CASSSDRVNTEAFF. The full variable domain, in which reference TRBV11-1 and TRBJ1-1 provide the parts outside the CDR3, is EAEVAQSPRYKITEKSQAVAFWCDPISGHATLYWYRQILGQGPELLVQFQDESVVDDSQLPKDRFSAERLKGVDSTLKIQPAELGDSAMYLCASSSDRVNTEAFFGQGTRLTVV.

The chain has TRBV7-2 and TRBJ2-1, with D possibly being TRBD2 (7 bases). This CDR3 region has 14 residues. V dropped 8 bases and J dropped 9 bases, with 20 bases sitting between them. Germline CDR1 SGHTA, CDR2 FQGNSA. CDR3 in amino acids: CASHQQSGGGEQFF. As DNA, the CDR3 is TGTGCCAGCCACCAACAGTCGGGGGGCGGTGAGCAGTTCTTC.

Regarding this clone: A read error may produce the germline difference seen at one junction end. V usage is TRBV6-5 and J usage is TRBJ2-5; unclear D gene. The CDR3 is made up of 14 amino acids. CDR1 is MNHEY and CDR2 is SVGAGI in the germline V gene. The CDR3 DNA sequence: TGTGCCAGCAGTTACTTTAACCGACAAGGGACCCAGTACTTC. This gives the protein CASSYFNRQGTQYF.

The CDR3 DNA reads TGTGCCAGCAGCTTAACTAATCAGCCCCAGCATTTT. Translation gives CASSLTNQPQHF. The rearrangement uses TRBV5-5 and TRBJ1-5; no clear D gene. Germline V gene sequence: CDR1 SGHKS, CDR2 YYEKEE (reference sequence). Trimming took 2 bases from V and 4 from J, leaving 4 bases between them. CDR3 length equals 12 residues. Together with reference TRBV5-5 and TRBJ1-5, the CDR3 gives the full variable domain: DAGVTQSPTHLIKTRGQQVTLRCSPISGHKSVSWYQQVLGQGPQFIFQYYEKEERGRGNFPDRFSARQFPNYSSELNVNALLLGDSALYLCASSLTNQPQHFGDGTRLSIL.

This chain connects TRBV5-5 to TRBJ1-1; TRBD1 is a possible D gene (6 bases). V lost 1 base and J 0 bases, leaving 16 bases between the germline ends. CDR1 is SGHKS, CDR2 YYEKEE, per germline (reference sequence). The CDR3 contains 17 residues. CDR3 DNA sequence: TGTGCCAGCAGCTTGTATCAGAGCAGGGGTTTGAACACTGAAGCTTTCTTT. This codes for CASSLYQSRGLNTEAFF.

The chain carries TRBV5-1 and TRBJ2-2; 8 bases match TRBD1. Germline CDR1 is SGHRS and CDR2 is YFSETQ. After removal of 7 bases from V and 4 bases from J, the junction contained 9 bases not matched to a gene. This CDR3 has 15 residues. CDR3 in DNA: TGCGCCAGCCGGAGCGGACAGGGACTCACCGGGGAGCTGTTTTTT. Translated, it gives CASRSGQGLTGELFF.

The gene calls are TRBV5-4 and TRBJ1-2; D gene ambiguous. The germline V and J ends were trimmed by 4 bases and 8 bases, with 12 bases remaining between them. Germline CDR1 SGHNT, CDR2 YYREEE (reference sequence). The CDR3 has 12 amino acids. The CDR3 reads CASSGLLSGYTF. The DNA of the CDR3 is TGTGCCAGCAGCGGTCTACTCTCGGGCTACACCTTC.

Only one count was recorded for this clone. This sequence joins TRBV7-9 and TRBJ2-1; D gene ambiguous. V gave up 1 base and J gave up 1 base, with 14 bases separating them. CDR3 length: 17 residues. The V gene's germline CDR1 is SEHNR and CDR2 FQNEAQ (reference sequence). This CDR3 reads CASSLVISLSSYNEQFF. The CDR3, as DNA: TGTGCCAGCAGCTTAGTCATTAGCTTAAGTTCCTACAATGAGCAGTTCTTC. The full variable domain, rest sourced from reference TRBV7-9 and TRBJ2-1, is DTGVSQNPRHKITKRGQNVTFRCDPISEHNRLYWYRQTLGQGPEFLTYFQNEAQLEKSRLLSDRFSAERPKGSFSTLEIQRTEQGDSAMYLCASSLVISLSSYNEQFFGPGTRLTVL.

This clone was seen only once. The chain combines TRBV29-1 with TRBJ2-7, with 7 bases aligning to TRBD2. This CDR3 spans 14 amino acids. With 4 bases clipped from V and 2 bases from J, the junction kept 8 bases outside the gene matches. Germline CDR1 reads SQVTM; CDR2 reads ANQGSEA. CDR3 amino acids: CSVVWSGDPYEQYF. The CDR3, as DNA: TGCAGCGTTGTTTGGAGCGGGGATCCCTACGAGCAGTACTTC.

This clone was observed a few times. DNA of the CDR3: TGTGCCAGCAGTGCAGGGAACACCGGGGAGCTGTTTTTT. It specifies CASSAGNTGELFF. The chain employs TRBV6-4 and TRBJ2-2; D not resolved. This CDR3 spans 13 amino acids. Germline V lookup: CDR1 MRHNA, CDR2 SNTAGT. V lost 4 bases and J lost 1, with 4 bases in between.

The chain recombines TRBV6-1 with TRBJ1-2; 7 positions agree with TRBD1. Germline V gene sequence: CDR1 MNHNS, CDR2 SASEGT. With V trimmed by 8 bases and J by 3 bases, 6 bases remained unmatched. The CDR3 loop spans 13 amino acids. DNA of the CDR3: TGTGCCAGCCTTATTACAGGGGACTATGGCTACACCTTC. Translating it yields CASLITGDYGYTF.

The chain is built from TRBV28 and TRBJ2-1, with D hard to call. V was trimmed by 5 bases and J by 2 bases, leaving 10 bases between them. CDR3 length: 14 residues. The germline gives CDR1 MDHEN, CDR2 SYDVKM. Written as DNA, the CDR3 is TGTGCCAGCAGTGACTCCTCGGCCTACAATGAGCAGTTCTTC. Its translation is CASSDSSAYNEQFF.

This rearrangement joins TRBV5-4 to TRBJ2-1; 15 bases line up with TRBD2. This CDR3 spans 18 amino acids. Per germline, CDR1 SGHNT and CDR2 YYREEE (reference sequence). V lost 0 bases and J lost 5; bases outside the gene matches: 6. The CDR3 bases are TGTGCCAGCAGCTTGGGGACTAGCGGGGGGGGCGATAACAATGAGCAGTTCTTC. Its translation is CASSLGTSGGGDNNEQFF. Full variable domain (missing parts from reference TRBV5-4 and TRBJ2-1): ETGVTQSPTHLIKTRGQQVTLRCSSQSGHNTVSWYQQALGQGPQFIFQYYREEENGRGNFPPRFSGLQFPNYSSELNVNALELDDSALYLCASSLGTSGGGDNNEQFFGPGTRLTVL.

This clone was seen a handful of times. One junction end does not reproduce the germline sequence, and a read error may be involved. The V and J genes are TRBV7-3 and TRBJ2-1, with 8 bases fitting TRBD2. The CDR3 runs to 15 residues. Germline CDR1 reads SGHTA; CDR2 reads FQGTGA. DNA of the CDR3: TGTGCCAGCAGCCTAACGGGGGGGCCGGTGAATGAGCAGTTCTTC. Residues: CASSLTGGPVNEQFF.

The count of this clone is one. CDR3 sequence reads: CASSYLGRDGYTF. CDR3 nucleotides: TGTGCCAGCAGTTACTTAGGGAGGGATGGCTACACCTTC. The rearrangement joins TRBV6-5 to TRBJ1-2; the D is unclear. V was pared by 1 base and J by 6 bases, with 9 bases between. CDR3 length: 13 residues. CDR1 and CDR2 (germline): MNHEY, SVGAGI.

V and J are TRBV5-4 and TRBJ2-3, with D perhaps TRBD2 (5 bases). Germline V gene sequence: CDR1 SGHNT, CDR2 YYREEE (reference sequence). V lost 1 base and J lost 0, with 9 bases in between. The CDR3 runs 15 residues. The CDR3 spells CASSLMGGSTDTQYF. CDR3 sequence (DNA): TGTGCCAGCAGCTTGATGGGCGGGAGCACAGATACGCAGTATTTT.